Listed below are T cell receptor beta chains from one sample, sequenced in a study of identical twins. From the 5' RACE reads, TCRdb called clonotypes with MiXCR, one entry per CDR3 protein. The repertoire holds some 600,000 distinct CDR3 sequences, with under 8.5% as singletons. These same records also appear under a second study, on yellow fever vaccine responses in identical twins.

The source material was PBMCs. Receptors originate from a woman between 18 and 30 years old in good health. Both conserved end residues are part of each CDR3. A D gene is named only where the DNA matches it firmly. Some rows have no size entry. The others give once, few or many, or a class for an expanded clone.

>-|TRBV29-1|TRBJ2-5|11|-
TGCAGCGTTGAAAGTTTGAGACTGAGATACTTC
CSVESLRLRYF
>-|TRBV12-5|TRBJ2-1|19|TRBD2
TGTGCTAGTGGTTCCGACAGGTTGATGCGGGAGGTCACCTACAATGAGCAGTTCTTC
CASGSDRLMREVTYNEQFF
>many|TRBV29-1|TRBJ1-2|13|TRBD1
TGCAGCGGGGGACAGGGAGTCGACTATGGCTACACCTTC
CSGGQGVDYGYTF
>-|TRBV3-1|TRBJ2-5|16|-
TGTGCCAGCAGCCAAGATTGGGTCGCATTGCAAGAGACCCAGTACTTC
CASSQDWVALQETQYF
>few|TRBV7-2|TRBJ2-7|11|-
TGTGCCAGCAGCTCCGTTGACGAGCAGTACTTC
CASSSVDEQYF
>few|TRBV6-1|TRBJ2-3|15|-
TGTGCCAGCAAACTTAGCGGAACCCCTACAGATACGCAGTATTTT
CASKLSGTPTDTQYF
>many|TRBV9|TRBJ1-6|16|TRBD1
TGTGCCAGCAGCGTAAATGGGGACAGGGTTAATTCACCCCTCCACTTT
CASSVNGDRVNSPLHF
>few|TRBV7-2|TRBJ2-1|15|TRBD1
TGTGCCAGCAGCATACAGGGGGCGCCCTACAATGAGCAGTTCTTC
CASSIQGAPYNEQFF
>few|TRBV5-1|TRBJ1-1|15|-
TGCGCCAGCAGCTTTCGGTCCCAACCGAGTACTGAAGCTTTCTTT
CASSFRSQPSTEAFF
>-|TRBV6-1|TRBJ2-3|14|TRBD1
TGTGCCAGCAGTACCGGGACAGACACAGATACGCAGTATTTT
CASSTGTDTDTQYF
>few|TRBV24-1|TRBJ2-1|17|TRBD2
TGTGCCACCAGTGTTGCCGGGACTAGCGGGAGGTGGAATGAGCAGTTCTTC
CATSVAGTSGRWNEQFF
>-|TRBV20-1|TRBJ2-3|15|TRBD2
TGCAGTGCTAGAGACCTAGCGGGAGTTGGAGATACGCAGTATTTT
CSARDLAGVGDTQYF
>-|TRBV5-5|TRBJ2-2|17|-
TGTGCCAGCAGCTCAAGGACTGTCTCCACGAACACCGGGGAGCTGTTTTTT
CASSSRTVSTNTGELFF
>many|TRBV12-3/TRBV12-4|TRBJ1-5|15|TRBD1
TGTGCCAGCAGTTCCCGGGACAGTAGCAATCAGCCCCAGCATTTT
CASSSRDSSNQPQHF
>few|TRBV2|TRBJ2-2|15|TRBD1
TGTGCCAGCGGACAGGGGGCGTCGGTCACCGGGGAGCTGTTTTTT
CASGQGASVTGELFF
>few|TRBV4-1|TRBJ2-5|15|TRBD2
TGCGCCAGCAGCCAAGAAGGCCTAGCGGGAGAGACCCAGTACTTC
CASSQEGLAGETQYF
>few|TRBV4-2|TRBJ2-5|18|TRBD2
TGTGCCAGCAGCCAAGGTCTGAGTAGCGGGGGGGCGAGGGAGACCCAGTACTTC
CASSQGLSSGGARETQYF
>few|TRBV7-2|TRBJ1-2|14|-
TGTGCCAGCAGCTTAGGGGCACAGATCTATGGCTACACCTTC
CASSLGAQIYGYTF
>many|TRBV4-2|TRBJ2-2|18|TRBD1
TGTGCCAGCAGCCCCGAGACAGGGCAGGAACTAAACACCGGGGAGCTGTTTTTT
CASSPETGQELNTGELFF
>few|TRBV4-2|TRBJ2-3|17|-
TGTGCCAGCAGCCCATTTCATCTGGCCCCAGAGACAGATACGCAGTATTTT
CASSPFHLAPETDTQYF
>-|TRBV2|TRBJ2-7|12|-
TGTGCCACCCAACAGGAGAACTACGAGCAGTACTTC
CATQQENYEQYF
>-|TRBV6-1|TRBJ1-1|12|TRBD1
TGTGCCAGCAGACAGGGGAGGACTGAAGCTTTCTTT
CASRQGRTEAFF
>few|TRBV25-1|TRBJ2-2|17|-
TGTGCCAGCAGTGAAGGGGGTGGAGGGTCGAACACCGGGGAGCTGTTTTTT
CASSEGGGGSNTGELFF
>few|TRBV12-3/TRBV12-4|TRBJ1-1|14|-
TGTGCCAGCAGGTCATCGTGGGAGGGGACTGAAGCTTTCTTT
CASRSSWEGTEAFF
>few|TRBV6-6|TRBJ1-2|13|TRBD1
TGTGCCAGCAGTTCCGGGACAGGGGATGGCTACACCTTC
CASSSGTGDGYTF
>many|TRBV20-1|TRBJ2-5|12|-
TGCAGTGCACCCGGGCCTGGGGAGACTCAGTACTTC
CSAPGPGETQYF
>many|TRBV5-1|TRBJ2-3|15|-
TGCGCCAGCAGCTTGGAAGTTGATAGCACAGATACGCAGTATTTT
CASSLEVDSTDTQYF
>-|TRBV7-9|TRBJ1-1|13|-
TGTGCCAGCAGCCCGGTCCGGGACACTGAAGCTTTCTTT
CASSPVRDTEAFF
>-|TRBV4-2|TRBJ2-6|15|-
TGTGCCAGCAGCCAAGATAAGTTAGGGGCCAACGTCCTGACTTTC
CASSQDKLGANVLTF
>many|TRBV18|TRBJ2-1|16|-
TGTGCCAGCTCAAGGACCCCTCGTTCGGGGCACTCTGAGCAGTTCTTC
CASSRTPRSGHSEQFF
>-|TRBV12-3/TRBV12-4|TRBJ1-2|12|-
TGTGCCAGCAGTTGGAGTGACTATGGCTACACCTTC
CASSWSDYGYTF
>few|TRBV20-1|TRBJ1-6|16|-
TGCAGTGCTAGGGAGGCACGGAGCTCCTATAATTCACCCCTCCACTTT
CSAREARSSYNSPLHF
>-|TRBV9|TRBJ1-6|15|-
TGTGCCAGCAGCACCCGGGACCCTTATAATTCACCCCTCCACTTT
CASSTRDPYNSPLHF
>-|TRBV20-1|TRBJ2-1|13|-
TGCAGTGCTCCCGGACTGGGGGGCAATGAGCAGTTCTTC
CSAPGLGGNEQFF
>-|TRBV7-9|TRBJ1-2|15|TRBD1
TGTGCCAGCAGCCCAGACAGGGGTGCTAACTATGGCTACACCTTC
CASSPDRGANYGYTF
>few|TRBV20-1|TRBJ2-7|14|-
TGCAGTGTTCTCAGAGGGCGTCTGGCCTACGAGCAGTACTTC
CSVLRGRLAYEQYF